This T cell receptor (beta chain) was observed in a study of CXCR3-negative and CXCR3-positive naive CD8 T cells. Findings of the study overall: CXCR3-positive naive cells had more hydrophobic TRB CDR3s than CXCR3-negative naive cells. Memory CD8+ T cell repertoires were far less diverse than both naive subsets. Cryopreserved cells partially lost CXCR3 expression, and fresh PBMCs were used in most assays.

UMI-labeled 5' RACE yielded the TRB cDNA libraries. TCRdb reprocessed the 5' RACE reads, keeping one entry per CDR3 protein, no DNA. The table for this sample gives tens of thousands of distinct CDR3 sequences. Of note for this clonotype: Its specificity is not known.

The CDR3 runs 13 residues. Germline loops: CDR1 SGHNT, CDR2 YENEEA. The clonotype was recovered from a human donor in good health. Some clones in this sample may be carry-over from other donors' samples. The J gene is TRBJ2-7, the V gene TRBV11-3; TCRdb designates TRBD1, a call that cannot be tested without DNA. Sequenced: naive CXCR3- CD8+ T cells from blood. Subset of the sample: CD45RO-CCR7+CD27+CD95- naive CD8+ T cells lacking CXCR3 (TNR3-). This CDR3 is CASSSRQGYEQYF.